This T cell receptor beta chain was retrieved from a study of beta chain features in type 1 diabetes. Background on the study: Sorted cells numbering under 110 million were examined across all samples.

Since all of the isolated RNA was reverse transcribed, expressed TCRB transcripts were what got sequenced. Naive, central memory and regulatory T cell samples yielded around 3.6 million reads on average. Generated by immunoSEQ multiplex PCR, the TCRdb table keeps only in-frame clones and is missing some. The repertoire holds roughly 500,000 clones, about 30% seen once, with about 0.065% in the top ten. On this clone: What it binds is not known.

Germline CDR1 LNHDA, CDR2 SQIVND (reference sequence). The length of the CDR3 is 14 residues. V gave up 1 base and J gave up 6 bases; unmatched junction bases: 3. General study findings and limits: Patients showed naive, central memory and Treg TCRB repertoires that appeared more similar than those of healthy donors.

Averaging approximately 120 mL, one heparinised blood draw came from each individual donor. The TCR originated in a man younger than 35 in good health. The chain carries TRBV19 and TRBJ2-1; TRBD1 matches at 7 bases. Sequenced: naive CD4+ T cells from blood. CDR3 in amino acids: CASSIGQGVNEQFF. The CDR3 bases are TGTGCCAGTAGTATAGGACAGGGAGTCAATGAGCAGTTCTTC. The full variable domain, its missing parts supplied by reference TRBV19 and TRBJ2-1, is DGGITQSPKYLFRKEGQNVTLSCEQNLNHDAMYWYRQDPGQGLRLIYYSQIVNDFQKGDIAEGYSVSREKKESFPLTVTSAQKNPTAFYLCASSIGQGVNEQFFGPGTRLTVL.